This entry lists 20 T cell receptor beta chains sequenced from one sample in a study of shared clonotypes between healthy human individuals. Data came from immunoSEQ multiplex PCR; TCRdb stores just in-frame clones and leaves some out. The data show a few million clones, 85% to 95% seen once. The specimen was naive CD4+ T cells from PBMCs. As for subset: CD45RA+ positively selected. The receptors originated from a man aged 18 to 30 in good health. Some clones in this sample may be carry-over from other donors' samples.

The CDR3 DNA sequence: TGTGCCAGTAGTCACTACCTGGGGACAGGGAACACTGAAGCTTTCTTT. Protein sequence: CASSHYLGTGNTEAFF. This chain joins TRBV19 and TRBJ1-1; 8 bases align to TRBD1. The CDR3 extends over 16 amino acids. CDR1 LNHDA and CDR2 SQIVND come from the germline V gene (reference sequence). The V and J ends lost 5 bases and 1 base, in that order; junction bases with no gene match: 9.

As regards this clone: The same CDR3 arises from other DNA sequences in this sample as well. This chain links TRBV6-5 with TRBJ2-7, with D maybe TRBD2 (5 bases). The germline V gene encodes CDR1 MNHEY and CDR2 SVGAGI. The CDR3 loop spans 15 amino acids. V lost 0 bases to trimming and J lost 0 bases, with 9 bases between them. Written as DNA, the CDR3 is TGTGCCAGCAGTTACTCGGGTGGGAGCTCCTACGAGCAGTACTTC. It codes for CASSYSGGSSYEQYF.

For the CDR3, the DNA is TGTGCCAGCAGCTTACGGCTCTTTTTTAGTCGCGGCACTGAAGCTTTCTTT. It is translated as CASSLRLFFSRGTEAFF. The chain joins TRBV11-3 to TRBJ1-1; D ambiguous. Trimming removed 2 bases from V and 4 bases from J, with 20 bases in between. Per germline, CDR1 SGHNT and CDR2 YENEEA. The CDR3 length is 17 residues.

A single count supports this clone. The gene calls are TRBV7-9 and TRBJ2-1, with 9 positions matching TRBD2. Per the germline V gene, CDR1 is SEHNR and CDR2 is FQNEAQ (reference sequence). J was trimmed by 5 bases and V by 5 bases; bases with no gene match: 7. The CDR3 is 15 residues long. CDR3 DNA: TGTGCCAGCAGCCGAACCGGGACTAGCCACAATGAGCAGTTCTTC. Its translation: CASSRTGTSHNEQFF.

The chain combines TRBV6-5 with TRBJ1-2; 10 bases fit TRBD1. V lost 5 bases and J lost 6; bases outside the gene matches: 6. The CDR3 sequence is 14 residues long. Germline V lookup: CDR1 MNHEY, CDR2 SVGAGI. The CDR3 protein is CASSNHGQGDGYTF. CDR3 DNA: TGTGCCAGCAGTAACCACGGACAGGGGGATGGCTACACCTTC.

DNA of the CDR3: TGCGCCAGCAGCTTGGGGGACGGCTACACAGAGACCCAGTACTTC. Amino acid sequence: CASSLGDGYTETQYF. This chain connects TRBV5-1 to TRBJ2-5; D might be TRBD1 or TRBD2, each matching 5 bases. This CDR3 is 15 amino acids long. In germline, CDR1 is SGHRS, CDR2 YFSETQ. Trimming cost V 0 bases and J 4 bases, with 13 bases left between them.

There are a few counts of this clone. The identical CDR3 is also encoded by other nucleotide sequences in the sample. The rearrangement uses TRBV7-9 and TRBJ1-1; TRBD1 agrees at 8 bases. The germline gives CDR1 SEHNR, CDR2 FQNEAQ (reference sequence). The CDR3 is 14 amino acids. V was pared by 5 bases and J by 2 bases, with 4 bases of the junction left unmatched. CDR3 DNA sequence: TGTGCCAGCAGCCCGGGACAGGTAAACACTGAAGCTTTCTTT. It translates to CASSPGQVNTEAFF.

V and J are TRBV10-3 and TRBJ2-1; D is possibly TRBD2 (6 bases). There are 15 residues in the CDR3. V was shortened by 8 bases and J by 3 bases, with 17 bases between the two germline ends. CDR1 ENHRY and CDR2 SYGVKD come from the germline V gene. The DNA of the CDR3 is TGTGCCATCGGAAAGCAACTAGCTGACTACAATGAGCAGTTCTTC. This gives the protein CAIGKQLADYNEQFF.

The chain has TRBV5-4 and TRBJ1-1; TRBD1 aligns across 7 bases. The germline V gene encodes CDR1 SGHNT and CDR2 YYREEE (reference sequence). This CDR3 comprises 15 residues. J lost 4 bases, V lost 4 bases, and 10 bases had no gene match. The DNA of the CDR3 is TGTGCCAGCAGCCGAGGGACAGCGGAGGGCACTGAAGCTTTCTTT. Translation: CASSRGTAEGTEAFF.

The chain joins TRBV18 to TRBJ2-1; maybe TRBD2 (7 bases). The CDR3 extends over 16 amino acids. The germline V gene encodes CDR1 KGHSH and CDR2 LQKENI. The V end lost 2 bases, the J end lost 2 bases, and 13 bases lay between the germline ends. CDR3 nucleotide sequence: TGTGCCAGCTCACCAATGGGGCGGGGGCCCTACAATGAGCAGTTCTTC. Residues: CASSPMGRGPYNEQFF.

CDR3 nucleotide sequence: TGCGCCAGCAGCTCGGCCACTCAAGAGACCCAGTACTTC. This sequence encodes CASSSATQETQYF. The chain carries TRBV5-1 and TRBJ2-5; D uncertain. Germline CDR1 is SGHRS and CDR2 is YFSETQ. The germline V and J ends were trimmed by 3 bases and 2 bases, with 8 bases remaining between them. This CDR3 comprises 13 residues.

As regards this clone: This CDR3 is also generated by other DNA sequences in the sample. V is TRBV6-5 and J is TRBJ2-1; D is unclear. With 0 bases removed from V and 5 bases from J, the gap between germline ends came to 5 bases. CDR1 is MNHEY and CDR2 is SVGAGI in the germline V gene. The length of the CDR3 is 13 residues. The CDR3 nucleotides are TGTGCCAGCAGTTACTCGTCAGACAATGAGCAGTTCTTC. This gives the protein CASSYSSDNEQFF.

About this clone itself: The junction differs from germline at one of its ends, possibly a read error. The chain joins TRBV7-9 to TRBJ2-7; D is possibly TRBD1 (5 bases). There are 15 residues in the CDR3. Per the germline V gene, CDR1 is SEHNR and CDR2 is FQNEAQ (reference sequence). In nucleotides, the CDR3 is TGTGCCGGCAGCCTATATCAGGACATTACGGCCGAGCAGTACTTC. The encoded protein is CAGSLYQDITAEQYF.

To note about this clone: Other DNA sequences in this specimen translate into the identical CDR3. CDR3 nucleotides: TGTGCCAGCAGCCCCGGGACCGCGACCTACGAGCAGTACTTC. Translation: CASSPGTATYEQYF. The chain is built from TRBV28 and TRBJ2-7, with D tentatively TRBD1 or TRBD2 (5 bases each). CDR3 length: 14 residues. Germline CDR1 and CDR2: MDHEN and SYDVKM. V was pared by 6 bases and J by 2 bases, with 14 bases between.

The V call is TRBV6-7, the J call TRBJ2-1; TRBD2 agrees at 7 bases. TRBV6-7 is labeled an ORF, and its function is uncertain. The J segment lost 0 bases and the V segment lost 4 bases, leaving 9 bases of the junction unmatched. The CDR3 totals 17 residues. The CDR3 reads CASSSLSGASSYNEQFF. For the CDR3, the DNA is TGTGCCAGCAGTTCCCTCAGCGGGGCAAGCTCCTACAATGAGCAGTTCTTC.

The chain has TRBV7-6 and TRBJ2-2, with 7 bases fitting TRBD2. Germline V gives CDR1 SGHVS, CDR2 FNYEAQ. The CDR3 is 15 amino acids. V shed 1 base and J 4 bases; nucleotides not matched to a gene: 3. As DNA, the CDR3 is TGTGCCAGCAGCTTAGTGCGGGAGAGCACCGGGGAGCTGTTTTTT. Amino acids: CASSLVRESTGELFF.

The CDR3 loop reads CAWTRGTQLAFF. The CDR3 DNA reads TGTGCCTGGACTAGGGGAACCCAGCTAGCTTTCTTT. This chain connects TRBV30 to TRBJ1-1, with D perhaps matching TRBD1 (5 bases). The germline gives CDR1 GTSNPN, CDR2 SVGIG (reference sequence). The CDR3 is 12 residues long. V gave up 4 bases and J gave up 10 bases, with 16 bases separating them.

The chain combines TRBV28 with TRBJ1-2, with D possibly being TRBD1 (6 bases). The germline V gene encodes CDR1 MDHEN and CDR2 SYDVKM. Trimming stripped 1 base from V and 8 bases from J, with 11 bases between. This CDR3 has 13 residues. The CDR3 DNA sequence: TGTGCCAGCAGTTTATCGGCAGGGGCCGGCTACACCTTC. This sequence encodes CASSLSAGAGYTF.

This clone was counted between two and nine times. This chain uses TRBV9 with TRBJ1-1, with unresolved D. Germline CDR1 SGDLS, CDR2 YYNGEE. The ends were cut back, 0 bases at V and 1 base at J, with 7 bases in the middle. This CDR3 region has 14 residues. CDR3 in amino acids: CASSVASGNTEAFF. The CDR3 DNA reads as TGTGCCAGCAGCGTAGCTTCAGGGAACACTGAAGCTTTCTTT.

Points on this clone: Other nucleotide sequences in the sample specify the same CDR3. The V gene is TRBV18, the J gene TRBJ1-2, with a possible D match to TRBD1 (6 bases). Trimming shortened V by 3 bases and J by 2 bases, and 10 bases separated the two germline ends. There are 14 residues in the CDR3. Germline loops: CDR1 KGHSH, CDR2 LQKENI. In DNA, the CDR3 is TGTGCCAGCTCACCCGGACAGTTCAACTATGGCTACACCTTC. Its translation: CASSPGQFNYGYTF.